This T cell receptor (beta chain) was recovered during a study of neurological immune-mediated disorders. Findings of the study overall: No CDR3 amino acid sequences recurred among expanded clones across subjects, suggesting private repertoires in all groups.

5'RACE employing 10-nucleotide random UMIs yielded the cDNA. TCRdb re-derived calls from the 5' RACE reads in MiXCR, one entry per CDR3 protein. The data contain 15,000 to 20,000 distinct CDR3 sequences, approximately 11% of them singletons. The cell input for sorted libraries was 950,000 to 1,000,000, and those cells were CD4+ or CD8+ T cells. The table lists this clonotype with many counts. Antigen: not known. The germline V gene encodes CDR1 MNHEY and CDR2 SMNVEV (reference sequence). J was trimmed by 0 bases and V by 6 bases; bases with no gene match: 8. The CDR3 is 16 amino acids. This chain links TRBV27 with TRBJ1-3, with 7 positions matching TRBD1. Sequences were obtained from CD8+ T cells from blood. The TCR was taken from a woman in her fifties or sixties in good health. This chain's CDR3 is CASRRGGGSSGNTIYF. The CDR3 DNA is TGTGCCAGCAGACGAGGGGGCGGCAGCTCTGGAAACACCATATATTTT.